A single sample gave rise to the 13 T cell receptor beta chains below, sequenced in a study of regulatory T cells in long-lasting Graves disease. The time point was: newly diagnosed GD, antithyroid drugs for less than 3 months. TCR sequences were obtained from RNA taken from PBMCs. HTBI primers from iRepertoire and Arm-PCR of CDR3 regions yielded the TCR beta libraries. One entry per CDR3 protein results from TCRdb running MiXCR on the multiplex PCR reads. The sample yields about 420,000 distinct CDR3 sequences, less than 20% seen once. In addition, the sample was reused for a study of T cells in Graves' hyperthyroidism and ophthalmopathy.

This specimen consisted of peripheral blood mononuclear cells (PBMCs), obtained at new diagnosis, from a patient treated with antithyroid drugs. The receptors shown here come from a woman between 18 and 30 years old with Graves disease.

V gene TRBV6-5 combines with J gene TRBJ2-1; D possibly corresponds to TRBD2 (6 bases). This CDR3 has 13 residues. CDR1 MNHEY and CDR2 SVGAGI come from the germline V gene. The V gene lost 3 bases and the J gene lost 10 bases, with 13 bases spanning the gap. CDR3 bases: TGTGCCAGCAGTTATACCCCGGGAGTGGAGCAGTTCTTC. Amino acid sequence: CASSYTPGVEQFF.

The sample holds many counts of this clonotype. The V and J genes are TRBV3-1 and TRBJ2-1; D is perhaps TRBD2 (5 bases). The J call could be wrong; TRBJ2-5 is a better fit for the DNA end. CDR3 length: 18 amino acids. Germline assignment: CDR1 LGHDT and CDR2 YNNKEL (reference sequence). The CDR3, as DNA: TGTGCCAGCAGCCAAGATGGGTCGGCGGGCCCTCGGGAAGAGACCCAGTACTTC. Amino acid sequence: CASSQDGSAGPREETQYF.

This clonotype showed up just a few times. The chain carries TRBV12-3 or TRBV12-4 and TRBJ2-2, with 10 positions matching TRBD1. This CDR3 contains 15 residues. V shed 9 bases and J 2 bases; nucleotides not matched to a gene: 6. CDR3 DNA: TGTGCCAGGACCGACAGGGGGCTTAACACCGGGGAGCTGTTTTTT. This gives the protein CARTDRGLNTGELFF.

This clonotype was detected many times. This chain links TRBV15 with TRBJ1-1; D unclear. Looked up from germline, CDR1 is LNHNV and CDR2 is YYDKDF (reference sequence). This CDR3 is 14 amino acids long. The ends were cut back, 4 bases at V and 7 bases at J, with 16 bases in the middle. CDR3 DNA sequence: TGTGCCACCAGCAAGCCCCCTCCGCAAGTTGAAGCTTTCTTT. Its protein product is CATSKPPPQVEAFF.

The genes are TRBV12-3 or TRBV12-4 and TRBJ2-1; a weak D match, TRBD2 (5 bases). V was clipped by 5 bases and J by 7 bases, with 15 bases between them. CDR3 length: 14 residues. DNA of the CDR3: TGTGCCAGCAGTCCGTCGGGGATAGGAAATGAGCAGTTCTTC. Translated: CASSPSGIGNEQFF.

This clonotype was seen many times. One end of the junction varies from germline; a read error may be responsible. The rearrangement joins TRBV20-1 to TRBJ2-1, with TRBD2 matching over 13 bases. The length of the CDR3 is 11 residues. Germline values: CDR1 DFQATT, CDR2 SNEGSKA (reference sequence). The CDR3 region is CSARLGLAGDF. The CDR3, as DNA: TGCAGTGCTAGACTCGGACTAGCGGGAGACTTC.

This clonotype was detected ten times or more. The V call is TRBV29-1, the J call TRBJ2-7; D call uncertain. Germline CDR1 is SQVTM and CDR2 is ANQGSEA. Trimming stripped 0 bases from V and 1 base from J, with 10 bases between. This CDR3 has 14 amino acids. Here the CDR3 DNA reads TGCAGCGTTGAAGACACCAAGGAGTCCTACGAGCAGTACTTC. Its protein product is CSVEDTKESYEQYF.

This clonotype was observed many times. The chain employs TRBV7-2 and TRBJ2-3, with TRBD2 identical over 8 bases. Germline loops: CDR1 SGHTA, CDR2 FQGNSA. This CDR3 is built from 14 residues. V dropped 5 bases and J dropped 3; count of bases not matched to a gene: 4. The CDR3 protein is CASSIGTSTDTQYF. CDR3 coding DNA: TGTGCCAGCAGCATAGGGACTAGTACAGATACGCAGTATTTT.

Concerning this clonotype: It may be a read error: a sequence one base away is much more abundant. The chain employs TRBV6-1 and TRBJ2-1; 7 bases fit TRBD2. Per the germline V gene, CDR1 is MNHNS and CDR2 is SASEGT. This CDR3 is 15 amino acids long. V lost 4 bases, J lost 2 bases, and 5 bases stayed unmatched. In DNA form, the CDR3 reads TGTGCCAGCAGTGCAGCGGGGAGCCCCTACAATGAGCAGTTCTTC. It encodes CASSAAGSPYNEQFF.

As concerns this clonotype: A read error may be the cause here, since a much bigger clone is one base away. The chain employs TRBV11-2 and TRBJ2-1; maybe TRBD1 (5 bases). The germline V gene encodes CDR1 SGHAT and CDR2 FQNNGV. CDR3 length: 15 residues. Here the CDR3 DNA reads TGTGCCAGCAGCTTAGATGGGGCGTCCTACGATGAGCAGTTCTTC. This gives the protein CASSLDGASYDEQFF.

This clonotype was counted at least ten times. This rearrangement joins TRBV14 to TRBJ1-2; 7 nucleotides match TRBD1. The CDR3 contains 14 residues. Looked up from germline, CDR1 is SGHDN and CDR2 is FVKESK. V lost 0 bases and J lost 3; bases outside the gene matches: 1. This CDR3 reads CASSQETGDYGYTF. The CDR3 bases are TGTGCCAGCAGCCAAGAAACAGGGGACTATGGCTACACCTTC. The full variable domain, with the rest looked up from reference TRBV14 and TRBJ1-2, is EAGVTQFPSHSVIEKGQTVTLRCDPISGHDNLYWYRRVMGKEIKFLLHFVKESKQDESGMPNNRFLAERTGGTYSTLKVQPAELEDSGVYFCASSQETGDYGYTFGSGTRLTVV.

This clonotype showed up many times. The DNA for the CDR3 is TGTGCCAGCAGCTTATTTAGGACTAGCGGGAGTCGGGCAGATACGCAGTATTTT. Its protein is CASSLFRTSGSRADTQYF. The chain combines TRBV7-2 with TRBJ2-3; TRBD2 matches 13 bases. The CDR3 length is 18 residues. CDR1 and CDR2 (germline): SGHTA, FQGNSA. The trim removed 2 bases at V and 4 bases at J, leaving 9 bases unmatched.

The gene calls are TRBV7-2 and TRBJ1-3; D not certain. V lost 0 bases to trimming and J lost 6 bases, with 6 bases between them. The CDR3 runs to 13 residues. The germline gives CDR1 SGHTA, CDR2 FQGNSA. The CDR3 region has the DNA TGTGCCAGCAGCTTAGCTAATGAAAACACCATATATTTT. Protein sequence: CASSLANENTIYF.